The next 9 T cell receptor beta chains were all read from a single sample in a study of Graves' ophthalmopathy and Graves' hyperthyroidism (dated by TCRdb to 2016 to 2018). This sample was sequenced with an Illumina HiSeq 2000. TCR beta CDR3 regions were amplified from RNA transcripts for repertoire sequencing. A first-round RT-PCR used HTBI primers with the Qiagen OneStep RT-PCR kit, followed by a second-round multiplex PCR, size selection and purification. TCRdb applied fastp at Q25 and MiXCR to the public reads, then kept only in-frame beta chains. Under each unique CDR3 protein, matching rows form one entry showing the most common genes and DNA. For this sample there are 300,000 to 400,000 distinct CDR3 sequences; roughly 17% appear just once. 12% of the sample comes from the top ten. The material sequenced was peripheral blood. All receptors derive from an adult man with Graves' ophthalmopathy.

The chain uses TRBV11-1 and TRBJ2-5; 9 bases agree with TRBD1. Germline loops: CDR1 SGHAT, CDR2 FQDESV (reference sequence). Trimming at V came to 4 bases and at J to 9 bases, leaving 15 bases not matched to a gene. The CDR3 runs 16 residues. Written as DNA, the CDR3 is TGTGCCAGCAGCTCGCGCCGGGACAGGGATTGGGAGCCCCAGTACTTC. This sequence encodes CASSSRRDRDWEPQYF.

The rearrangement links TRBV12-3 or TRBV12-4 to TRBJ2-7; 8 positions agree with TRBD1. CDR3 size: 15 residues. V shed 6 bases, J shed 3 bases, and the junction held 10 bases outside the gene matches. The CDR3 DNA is TGTGCCAGCAGGTCCGGGACAGGAGGAAACTACGAGCAGTACTTC. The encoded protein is CASRSGTGGNYEQYF.

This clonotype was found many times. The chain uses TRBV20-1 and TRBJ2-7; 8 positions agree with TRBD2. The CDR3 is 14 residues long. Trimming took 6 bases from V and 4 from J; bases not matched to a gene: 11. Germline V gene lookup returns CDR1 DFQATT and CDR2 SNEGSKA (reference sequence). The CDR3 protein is CSAPTQGLGYEQYF. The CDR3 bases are TGCAGTGCCCCCACCCAGGGACTAGGGTACGAGCAGTACTTC.

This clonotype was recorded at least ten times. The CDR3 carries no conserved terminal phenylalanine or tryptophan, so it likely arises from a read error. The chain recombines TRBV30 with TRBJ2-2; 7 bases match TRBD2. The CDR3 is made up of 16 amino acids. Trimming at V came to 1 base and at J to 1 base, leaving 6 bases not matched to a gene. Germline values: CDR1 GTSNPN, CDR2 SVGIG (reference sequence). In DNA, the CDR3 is TGTGCCTGGAGTGGGGGTAGCGGGCAGAACACCGGGGAGCTGTTTCTT. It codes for CAWSGGSGQNTGELFL.

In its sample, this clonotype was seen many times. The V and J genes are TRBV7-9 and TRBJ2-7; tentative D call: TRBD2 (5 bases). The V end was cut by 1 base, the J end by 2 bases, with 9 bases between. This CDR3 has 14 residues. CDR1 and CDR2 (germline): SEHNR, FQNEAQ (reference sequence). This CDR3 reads CASSLGFGTYEQYF. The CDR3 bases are TGTGCCAGCAGCTTAGGTTTCGGGACCTACGAGCAGTACTTC. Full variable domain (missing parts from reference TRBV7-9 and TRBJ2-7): DTGVSQNPRHKITKRGQNVTFRCDPISEHNRLYWYRQTLGQGPEFLTYFQNEAQLEKSRLLSDRFSAERPKGSFSTLEIQRTEQGDSAMYLCASSLGFGTYEQYFGPGTRLTVT.

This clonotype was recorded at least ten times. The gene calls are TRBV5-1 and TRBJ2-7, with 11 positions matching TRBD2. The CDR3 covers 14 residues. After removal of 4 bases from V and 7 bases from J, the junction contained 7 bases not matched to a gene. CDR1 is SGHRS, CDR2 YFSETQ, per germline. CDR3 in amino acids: CASSGGTSGFEQYF. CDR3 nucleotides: TGCGCCAGCAGCGGCGGGACTAGCGGTTTTGAGCAGTACTTC.

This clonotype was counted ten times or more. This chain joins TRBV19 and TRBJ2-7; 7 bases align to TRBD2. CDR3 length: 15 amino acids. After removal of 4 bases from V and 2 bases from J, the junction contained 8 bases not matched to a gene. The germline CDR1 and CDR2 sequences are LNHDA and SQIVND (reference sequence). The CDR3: CASSTYILAAYEQYF. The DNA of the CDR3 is TGTGCCAGTAGTACCTATATCCTAGCGGCCTACGAGCAGTACTTC.

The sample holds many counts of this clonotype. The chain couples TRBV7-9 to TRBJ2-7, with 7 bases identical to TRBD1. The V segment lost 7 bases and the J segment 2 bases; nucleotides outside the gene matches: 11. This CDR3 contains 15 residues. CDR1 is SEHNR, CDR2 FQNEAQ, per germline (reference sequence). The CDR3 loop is CASTPLATGTYEQYF. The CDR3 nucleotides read TGTGCCAGCACCCCCCTGGCGACAGGGACCTACGAGCAGTACTTC.

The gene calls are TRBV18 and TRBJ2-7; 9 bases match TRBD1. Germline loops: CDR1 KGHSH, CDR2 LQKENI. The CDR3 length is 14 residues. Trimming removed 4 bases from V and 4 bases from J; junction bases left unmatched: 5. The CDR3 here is CASSRGTGRYEQYF. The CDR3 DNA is TGTGCCAGCTCACGCGGGACAGGGAGGTACGAGCAGTACTTC. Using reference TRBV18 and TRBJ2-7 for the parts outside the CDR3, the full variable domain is NAGVMQNPRHLVRRRGQEARLRCSPMKGHSHVYWYRQLPEEGLKFMVYLQKENIIDESGMPKERFSAEFPKEGPSILRIQQVVRGDSAAYFCASSRGTGRYEQYFGPGTRLTVT.